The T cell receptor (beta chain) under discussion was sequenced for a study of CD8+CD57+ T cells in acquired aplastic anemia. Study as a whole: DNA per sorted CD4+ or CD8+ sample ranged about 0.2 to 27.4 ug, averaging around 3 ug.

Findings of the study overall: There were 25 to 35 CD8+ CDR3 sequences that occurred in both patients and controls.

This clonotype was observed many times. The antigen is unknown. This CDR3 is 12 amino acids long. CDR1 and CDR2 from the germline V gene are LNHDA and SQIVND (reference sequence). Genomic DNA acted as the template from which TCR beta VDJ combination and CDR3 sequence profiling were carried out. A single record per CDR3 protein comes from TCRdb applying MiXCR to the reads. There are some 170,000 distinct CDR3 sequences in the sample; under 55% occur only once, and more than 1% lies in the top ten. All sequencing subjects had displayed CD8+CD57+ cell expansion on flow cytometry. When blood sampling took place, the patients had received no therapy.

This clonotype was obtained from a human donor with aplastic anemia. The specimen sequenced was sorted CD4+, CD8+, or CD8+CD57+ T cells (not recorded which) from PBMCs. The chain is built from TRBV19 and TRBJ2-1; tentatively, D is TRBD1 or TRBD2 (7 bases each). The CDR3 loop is CSAGGGYNEQFF. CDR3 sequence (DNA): TGTTCCGCAGGGGGGGGCTACAATGAGCAGTTCTTC.